What follows describes a single T cell receptor beta chain. This entry belongs to a study of blood T cell repertoires in COVID-19. About the research overall: Nucleic acid was either cDNA or gDNA, and it came from T cells, B-cell-depleted T cells, or PBMCs.

Under the authors' procedure: How many nucleated cells were present was estimated from reference gene primer amplification. Generated by immunoSEQ multiplex PCR, the TCRdb table keeps only in-frame clones and is missing some. That table furnishes V, J and clone size, whereas the DNA furnished D and trimming. The sample gives some 260,000 clones, approximately 89% of which show up once; about 10% is in the top ten. The V gene's germline CDR1 is SQVTM and CDR2 ANQGSEA. Trimming stripped 5 bases from V and 7 bases from J, with 17 bases between. The CDR3 extends over 13 amino acids. Patients from Seattle were sampled longitudinally, starting during active infection.

This TCR came from a woman in her seventies with COVID-19, enrolled during active disease. Sequencing was performed on peripheral blood. The V call is TRBV29-1, the J call TRBJ1-2; the D gene is possibly TRBD1 (5 bases). CDR3 sequence (DNA): TGCAGCGTTATGATCGAGTTTCAGGGTGGCTACACCTTC. Amino acids: CSVMIEFQGGYTF.